Described below is a single T cell receptor beta chain sequence and its context. This entry belongs to a study of Tregs in tolerant kidney transplant recipients. Sequencing used immunoSEQ multiplex PCR; TCRdb keeps in-frame clones, though not all of them. The sample has about 83,000 clones, more than 95% seen once. The sample in question was CD4+ T cells from blood, obtained before the transplant. This sequence was found in a human donor who received a combined kidney and bone marrow transplant.

CDR3 sequence: CASSLTGGDTEAFF. The DNA for the CDR3 is TGTGCCAGCAGCTTAACGGGGGGGGACACTGAAGCTTTCTTT. This chain joins TRBV7-3 and TRBJ1-1; D might be TRBD1 (5 bases). The CDR3 is 14 residues long. CDR1 and CDR2 (germline): SGHTA, FQGTGA. V was pared by 0 bases and J by 3 bases, with 8 bases between.